This TCR beta chain emerged from a study of molecular identifiers for immune sequencing clone quantification. Findings and limits, study-wide: Barcode-sharing identical TCR molecules could underestimate highly expanded clone sizes. Clones above 20 RNA copies contained over 97% of effector molecules but under 1% of naive ones.

A single count supports this clonotype. As yet, its antigen is unknown. The CDR3 end shows no conserved phenylalanine or tryptophan, and so a read error is likely. Sorted naive CD8 T cells were those defined as CD8+CD4-CCR7+CD45RA+. Previously described methods with listed TCR primers produced the bulk TCR libraries. TCRdb re-called the PCR reads through MiXCR, storing one row per CDR3 protein. The sample gives 300,000 to 400,000 distinct CDR3 sequences, roughly a quarter of which show up once; around 0.76% is in the top ten. The sequencing sample was made of naive CD8+ T cells from blood, with Jurkat cell RNA spiked in. Subset denoted: FACS-sorted CD8+CD4-CCR7+CD45RA+ naive T cells. This sequence was found in a human donor in good health. Some libraries in this study had Jurkat cell RNA spiked in.

The CDR3 reads CASSLSLNRQGATYEQYL. The CDR3 nucleotides are TGTGCCAGCAGTTTATCCCTCAACAGACAGGGGGCGACCTACGAGCAGTACCTC. The V call is TRBV28, the J call TRBJ2-7; 10 nucleotides align to TRBD1. The CDR3 has 18 residues. The junction had 11 bases not matched to a gene; V was cut back by 1 base and J by 2 bases. Per the germline V gene, CDR1 is MDHEN and CDR2 is SYDVKM.